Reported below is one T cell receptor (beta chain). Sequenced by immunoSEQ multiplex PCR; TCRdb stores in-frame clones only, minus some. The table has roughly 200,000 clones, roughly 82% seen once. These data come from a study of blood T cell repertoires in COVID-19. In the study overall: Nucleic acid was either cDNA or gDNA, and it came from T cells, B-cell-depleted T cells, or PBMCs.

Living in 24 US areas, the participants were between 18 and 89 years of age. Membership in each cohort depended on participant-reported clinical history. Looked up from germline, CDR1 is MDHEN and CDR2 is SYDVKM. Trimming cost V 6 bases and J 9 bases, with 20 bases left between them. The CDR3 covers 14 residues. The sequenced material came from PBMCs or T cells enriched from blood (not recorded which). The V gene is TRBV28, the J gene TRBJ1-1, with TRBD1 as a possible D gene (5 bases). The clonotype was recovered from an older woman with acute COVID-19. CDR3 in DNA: TGTGCCAGCAGCTTGCCCGAAGTCCGGGGGAAAGCTTTCTTT. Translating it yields CASSLPEVRGKAFF.